The 32 T cell receptor beta chains listed next were all sequenced from one sample in a study of a mutant IDH1 vaccine in newly diagnosed glioma. Sequenced by immunoSEQ multiplex PCR; TCRdb stores in-frame clones only, minus some. Of roughly 70,000 clones listed, roughly 84% are singletons. These receptors' targets are unknown. Time point noted: week 23, last vaccination. It was 300 ug of mutant IDH1 20-mer peptide that made up each vaccine dose, given with topical imiquimod. Sequencing used PBMCs, obtained from a glioma patient whose treatment included an IDH1 peptide vaccine. The receptors come from a man aged 18 to 35 with glioma.

The chain carries TRBV7-2 and TRBJ2-7; D gene uncertain. CDR1 SGHTA and CDR2 FQGNSA come from the germline V gene. Trimming removed 4 bases at V and 5 bases at J, with 6 bases between. The CDR3 is 11 amino acids. In DNA, the CDR3 is TGTGCCAGCAGCTCGGGTCACGAGCAGTACTTC. Its translation is CASSSGHEQYF.

The chain recombines TRBV6-5 with TRBJ2-7, with a weak D call TRBD1 (6 bases). Between the trimmed V and J ends, which lost 0 bases and 3 bases, there was a span of 6 bases. CDR1 is MNHEY, CDR2 SVGAGI, per germline. The CDR3 length is 13 residues. Here the CDR3 DNA reads TGTGCCAGCAGTTACTCGGACAGCTACGAGCAGTACTTC. Translation: CASSYSDSYEQYF.

This clone was detected only once. The chain has TRBV2 and TRBJ2-2; 10 bases agree with TRBD1. Germline values: CDR1 SNHLY, CDR2 FYNNEI. The CDR3 contains 16 residues. After removal of 6 bases from V and 0 bases from J, the junction contained 4 bases not matched to a gene. The DNA for the CDR3 is TGTGCCAGCAGCAAGACAGGGGGCACGAACACCGGGGAGCTGTTTTTT. Translation gives CASSKTGGTNTGELFF.

The rearrangement uses TRBV4-3 and TRBJ2-7; 7 positions match TRBD1. V shed 2 bases, J shed 1 base, and the junction held 11 bases outside the gene matches. From germline, CDR1 is LGHNA and CDR2 YSLEER. This CDR3 contains 17 residues. CDR3 sequence (DNA): TGCGCCAGCAGCCAATTAGAGGGGGCCAGCAGGTCCTACGAGCAGTACTTC. It specifies CASSQLEGASRSYEQYF.

This rearrangement joins TRBV4-2 to TRBJ1-3; the D gene is possibly TRBD1 (5 bases). From germline, CDR1 is LGHNA and CDR2 YNFKEQ. The CDR3 loop spans 16 amino acids. V was trimmed by 8 bases and J by 0 bases, leaving 17 bases between them. The CDR3 is CASRIGGRDSGNTIYF. DNA for the CDR3: TGTGCCAGCCGAATTGGGGGTCGGGACTCTGGAAACACCATATATTTT.

This clone was picked up a small number of times. The chain is built from TRBV18 and TRBJ1-5; D not resolved. V was pared by 2 bases and J by 6 bases, with 11 bases between. CDR3 size: 14 residues. Germline V lookup: CDR1 KGHSH, CDR2 LQKENI. The CDR3 region is CASSPTNGGQPQHF. In nucleotides, the CDR3 is TGTGCCAGCTCACCAACGAACGGTGGTCAGCCCCAGCATTTT.

V usage is TRBV9 and J usage is TRBJ2-7; TRBD1 matches 9 bases. Germline V gene sequence: CDR1 SGDLS, CDR2 YYNGEE. The trim removed 3 bases at V and 5 bases at J, leaving 3 bases unmatched. The CDR3 spans 13 residues. The CDR3 DNA follows: TGTGCCAGCAGCGGGACAGGGGCAGACGAGCAGTACTTC. This translates into CASSGTGADEQYF.

This rearrangement joins TRBV11-2 to TRBJ2-7, with 10 bases fitting TRBD1. After removal of 8 bases from V and 3 bases from J, the junction contained 7 bases not matched to a gene. CDR1 and CDR2 from the germline V gene are SGHAT and FQNNGV. This CDR3 is built from 14 residues. DNA of the CDR3: TGTGCCAGCTCACGGGACAGGGGAAACTACGAGCAGTACTTC. Its translation is CASSRDRGNYEQYF.

The chain carries TRBV29-1 and TRBJ2-4, with a possible D match to TRBD2 (5 bases). The CDR3 is made up of 15 amino acids. The ends were cut back, 4 bases at V and 3 bases at J, with 16 bases in the middle. Germline CDR1 SQVTM, CDR2 ANQGSEA. The CDR3 nucleotides read TGCAGCGTTGCCGGGGATGTTTTAATCAAAAACATTCAGTACTTC. Translation gives CSVAGDVLIKNIQYF. Looking up the rest from reference TRBV29-1 and TRBJ2-4 gives the full variable domain: SAVISQKPSRDICQRGTSLTIQCQVDSQVTMMFWYRQQPGQSLTLIATANQGSEATYESGFVIDKFPISRPNLTFSTLTVSNMSPEDSSIYLCSVAGDVLIKNIQYFGAGTRLSVL.

The chain combines TRBV7-2 with TRBJ2-2; possible D gene TRBD1, 6 bases. Trimming cost V 3 bases and J 5 bases, with 7 bases left between them. The germline V gene has CDR1 SGHTA and CDR2 FQGNSA. This CDR3 is 13 amino acids long. Here the CDR3 reads CASSFRGTGELFF. The CDR3, as DNA: TGTGCCAGCAGCTTCAGGGGAACCGGGGAGCTGTTTTTT.

The rearrangement uses TRBV6-5 and TRBJ2-7; unclear D gene. Deletions cut 3 bases from V and 3 bases from J, with 9 bases between. Per germline, CDR1 MNHEY and CDR2 SVGAGI. The CDR3 has 13 amino acids. The CDR3 is CASSYGLYYEQYF. The CDR3 DNA reads as TGTGCCAGCAGTTATGGGCTGTACTACGAGCAGTACTTC.

This clone was detected a few times. The genes are TRBV19 and TRBJ1-1, with 11 bases aligning to TRBD1. Germline CDR1 LNHDA, CDR2 SQIVND (reference sequence). The length of the CDR3 is 13 residues. V lost 6 bases and J lost 7; bases outside the gene matches: 4. CDR3: CASSGTGGSEAFF. The CDR3 DNA sequence: TGTGCCAGTAGCGGGACAGGGGGAAGTGAAGCTTTCTTT.

This clone has only one observation. The chain carries TRBV10-3 and TRBJ1-2; no reliable D call. The CDR3 totals 15 residues. Germline V CDR1 and CDR2: ENHRY, SYGVKD. The germline V and J ends were trimmed by 4 bases and 0 bases, with 12 bases remaining between them. CDR3 DNA: TGTGCCATCAGTGGGCCCGGCAAAACTAACTATGGCTACACCTTC. Protein: CAISGPGKTNYGYTF.

This chain connects TRBV7-2 to TRBJ1-1; unclear D gene. Germline assignment: CDR1 SGHTA and CDR2 FQGNSA. V was clipped by 5 bases and J by 4 bases, with 17 bases between them. The CDR3 extends over 15 amino acids. The CDR3 DNA is TGTGCCAGCAGCGATAGAAATGGGCGGGGCACTGAAGCTTTCTTT. Its translation: CASSDRNGRGTEAFF.

CDR3 nucleotides: TGTGCCACCAGCAGAGATCGAGGCGCCCGGTACGAGCAGTACTTC. It is translated as CATSRDRGARYEQYF. The V and J genes are TRBV15 and TRBJ2-7; D is unclear. CDR1 and CDR2 (germline): LNHNV, YYDKDF (reference sequence). The V end lost 0 bases, the J end lost 4 bases, and 13 bases lay between the germline ends. This CDR3 has 15 residues.

The gene calls are TRBV10-2 and TRBJ1-2; 9 nucleotides match TRBD1. CDR1 is WSHSY, CDR2 SAAADI, per germline. The trim removed 8 bases at V and 5 bases at J, leaving 6 bases unmatched. The CDR3 length is 13 residues. The CDR3 protein is CASVQDRGYGYTF. The DNA of the CDR3 is TGCGCCAGCGTACAGGACAGGGGATATGGCTACACCTTC.

The V and J genes are TRBV5-1 and TRBJ2-5; 12 nucleotides align to TRBD1. CDR1 is SGHRS, CDR2 YFSETQ, per germline. The junction had 5 bases not matched to a gene; V was cut back by 1 base and J by 4 bases. The CDR3 has 16 amino acids. The CDR3 nucleotides read TGCGCCAGCAGCTTGTGGGACAGGGGGCGCCGAGAGACCCAGTACTTC. Translating gives CASSLWDRGRRETQYF.

The J gene is TRBJ1-1, the V gene TRBV6-6; no definite D call. Germline CDR1 is MNHNY and CDR2 is SVGAGI (reference sequence). Trimming took 7 bases from V and 2 from J, leaving 20 bases between them. The length of the CDR3 is 16 residues. CDR3 amino acids: CASIAGRPIRNTEAFF. For the CDR3, the DNA is TGTGCCAGCATTGCGGGCAGACCGATAAGAAACACTGAAGCTTTCTTT.

The gene calls are TRBV7-9 and TRBJ2-7, with D possibly TRBD2 on 7 matching bases. The V gene's germline CDR1 is SEHNR and CDR2 FQNEAQ (reference sequence). The CDR3 totals 14 residues. The V and J ends lost 5 bases and 4 bases respectively, with 15 bases between them. CDR3 in amino acids: CASSKHAGAYEQYF. The DNA for the CDR3 is TGTGCCAGCAGCAAGCACGCGGGGGCATACGAGCAGTACTTC.

The table lists this clone with a few counts. V is TRBV6-5 and J is TRBJ1-1, with D tentatively TRBD1 (5 bases). CDR1 is MNHEY and CDR2 is SVGAGI in the germline V gene. The CDR3 is 15 residues long. V shed 0 bases and J shed 1 base, with 9 bases lying between them. CDR3: CASSYSGRENTEAFF. The CDR3 nucleotides are TGTGCCAGCAGTTACTCGGGCAGGGAGAACACTGAAGCTTTCTTT.

This clone was observed once. The chain's CDR3 is CASSLEPLRNTGELFF. The CDR3 DNA sequence: TGTGCCAGCAGCTTAGAACCTCTGAGAAACACCGGGGAGCTGTTTTTT. The V gene is TRBV7-2, the J gene TRBJ2-2, with unresolved D. With 1 base removed from V and 2 bases from J, the gap between germline ends came to 11 bases. Germline CDR1 reads SGHTA; CDR2 reads FQGNSA. The CDR3 totals 16 residues.

In the case of this clone: At one boundary the junction diverges from the germline segment, which might be a read error. The chain couples TRBV7-3 to TRBJ2-7; tentatively, D is TRBD2 (6 bases). The CDR3 sequence is 11 residues long. Per the germline V gene, CDR1 is SGHTA and CDR2 is FQGTGA. The CDR3 bases are TGTGCCAGCAGCTTAACGTTGACTAGGCAGTTC. This codes for CASSLTLTRQF.

This chain joins TRBV13 and TRBJ1-1; D is unclear. This CDR3 contains 14 residues. Germline values: CDR1 PRHDT, CDR2 FYEKMQ (reference sequence). Trimming left V 0 bases short and J 3 bases short, with 8 bases between. The CDR3 loop is CASSLGPFDTEAFF. CDR3 nucleotide sequence: TGTGCCAGCAGCTTAGGCCCGTTTGACACTGAAGCTTTCTTT.

The chain has TRBV6-6 and TRBJ1-1; TRBD1 matches at 7 bases. Unmatched junction bases numbered 5, after V lost 11 bases and J lost 5 bases. CDR1 and CDR2 (germline): MNHNY, SVGAGI (reference sequence). The CDR3 has 11 amino acids. The CDR3: CAARGNTEAFF. CDR3 sequence (DNA): TGTGCCGCCAGGGGGAATACTGAAGCTTTCTTT.

The V gene is TRBV4-1, the J gene TRBJ2-6, with a weak D call TRBD2 (6 bases). Germline V gene data show CDR1 as MGHRA and CDR2 as YSYEKL. Trimming took 4 bases from V and 4 from J, leaving 14 bases between them. The CDR3 sequence is 16 residues long. The CDR3 is CASSRRDGSGANVLTF. The DNA for the CDR3 is TGCGCCAGCAGCCGGCGGGACGGATCGGGGGCCAACGTCCTGACTTTC.

The gene calls are TRBV30 and TRBJ2-7; D is unresolved. The germline V gene has CDR1 GTSNPN and CDR2 SVGIG (reference sequence). This CDR3 has 12 residues. Trimming cost V 1 base and J 1 base, with 5 bases left between them. The CDR3 sequence is CAWSEESYEQYF. In nucleotides, the CDR3 is TGTGCCTGGAGTGAGGAATCCTACGAGCAGTACTTC.

This clone was detected only once. The rearrangement uses TRBV7-8 and TRBJ2-4, with no clear D. Between the trimmed V and J ends, which lost 5 bases and 3 bases, there was a span of 23 bases. CDR3 size: 18 residues. Germline V gene lookup returns CDR1 SGHVS and CDR2 FQNEAQ. The CDR3 reads CASSANIGRPKGKNIQYF. In DNA form, the CDR3 reads TGTGCCAGCAGCGCGAATATAGGACGGCCAAAGGGCAAAAACATTCAGTACTTC.

CDR3 in amino acids: CASSTQGAAGNEKLFF. The CDR3, as DNA: TGTGCCAGCAGCACACAGGGGGCGGCGGGTAATGAAAAACTGTTTTTT. The V and J genes are TRBV7-9 and TRBJ1-4; 9 bases map to TRBD1. The J segment lost 4 bases and the V segment lost 5 bases, leaving 8 bases of the junction unmatched. Germline CDR1 reads SEHNR; CDR2 reads FQNEAQ (reference sequence). CDR3 size: 16 residues. The variable domain in full, completed from reference TRBV7-9 and TRBJ1-4, reads DTGVSQNPRHKITKRGQNVTFRCDPISEHNRLYWYRQTLGQGPEFLTYFQNEAQLEKSRLLSDRFSAERPKGSFSTLEIQRTEQGDSAMYLCASSTQGAAGNEKLFFGSGTQLSVL.

The chain links TRBV9 to TRBJ1-2, with a tentative D call TRBD1 (6 bases). Trimming stripped 4 bases from V and 9 bases from J, with 13 bases between. The CDR3 spans 12 residues. CDR1 and CDR2 from the germline V gene are SGDLS and YYNGEE. This chain's CDR3 is CASSLQGWSYTF. CDR3 sequence (DNA): TGTGCCAGCAGCTTACAGGGTTGGAGCTACACCTTC.

The chain couples TRBV6-6 to TRBJ2-5, with TRBD2 matching over 7 bases. The CDR3 is 15 residues long. In germline, CDR1 is MNHNY, CDR2 SVGAGI (reference sequence). The V gene end was trimmed by 4 bases and the J gene end by 5 bases; junction bases not matched to a gene: 10. CDR3 sequence: CASSLVGLDLETQYF. The CDR3 nucleotides read TGTGCCAGCAGTTTAGTTGGACTAGATTTGGAGACCCAGTACTTC.

This clone was counted once. The genes are TRBV6-5 and TRBJ1-1, with D possibly TRBD1 on 6 matching bases. The germline gives CDR1 MNHEY, CDR2 SVGAGI. V was clipped by 2 bases and J by 7 bases, with 17 bases between them. This CDR3 comprises 15 residues. The CDR3 sequence is CASSYQGTKTGEAFF. In DNA, the CDR3 is TGTGCCAGCAGTTACCAAGGGACAAAGACGGGTGAAGCTTTCTTT.

V usage is TRBV5-1 and J usage is TRBJ1-1; no definite D call. The CDR3 contains 11 residues. V lost 1 base and J lost 8, with 6 bases in between. Germline values: CDR1 SGHRS, CDR2 YFSETQ. For the CDR3, the DNA is TGCGCCAGCAGCTTGCGAGGAGAAGCTTTCTTT. It codes for CASSLRGEAFF.